This T cell receptor (beta chain) appears in the sequencing data of a study of cytomegalovirus exposure and HLA in healthy donors. Study in general: The same platform as the approximately 700 first-cohort repertoires was used for the roughly 130 validation repertoires, a later analysis reported. Study-wide findings and caveats: Cytomegalovirus-associated status was assigned to about 150 TCR beta chains.

Germline trimming cut 2 bases from V and 7 bases from J; bases unmatched to any gene: 12. In germline, CDR1 is SGHRS, CDR2 YFSETQ. CDR3 length: 17 amino acids. Sequencing used immunoSEQ multiplex PCR; TCRdb keeps in-frame clones, though not all of them. The repertoire holds 120,000 or so clones, with roughly 90% as singletons. Concerning this clone: Its antigen is undetermined.

The sample comprised PBMCs. The chain carries TRBV5-1 and TRBJ2-1; TRBD2 matches 10 bases. This clonotype was obtained from a young woman in good health and CMV-seronegative. The CDR3 bases are TGCGCCAGCAGCTTTAAAGCGGGAGGGCCGGATGGGAATGAGCAGTTCTTC. The encoded protein is CASSFKAGGPDGNEQFF.